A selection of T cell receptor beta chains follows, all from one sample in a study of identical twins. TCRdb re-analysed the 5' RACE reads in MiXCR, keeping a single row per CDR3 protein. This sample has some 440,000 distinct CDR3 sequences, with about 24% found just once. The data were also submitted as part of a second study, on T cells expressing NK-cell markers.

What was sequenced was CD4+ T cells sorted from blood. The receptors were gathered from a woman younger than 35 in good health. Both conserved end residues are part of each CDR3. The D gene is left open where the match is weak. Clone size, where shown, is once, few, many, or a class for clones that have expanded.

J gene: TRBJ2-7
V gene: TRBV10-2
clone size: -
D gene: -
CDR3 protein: CASSVRGVSYEQYF
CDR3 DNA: TGCGCCAGCAGTGTTCGCGGGGTTTCCTACGAGCAGTACTTC

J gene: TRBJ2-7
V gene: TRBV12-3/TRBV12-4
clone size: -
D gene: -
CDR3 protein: CASSPMPAEGYEQYF
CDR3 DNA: TGTGCCAGCAGCCCTATGCCGGCAGAGGGGTACGAGCAGTACTTC

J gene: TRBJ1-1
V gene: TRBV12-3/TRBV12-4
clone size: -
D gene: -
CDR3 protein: CASSRTYWARPRTEAFF
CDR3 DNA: TGTGCCAGCAGTCGGACGTACTGGGCCAGGCCGAGGACTGAAGCTTTCTTT

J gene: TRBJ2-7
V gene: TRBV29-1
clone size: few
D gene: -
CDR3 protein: CSVEPTGMVKQYF
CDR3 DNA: TGCAGCGTTGAACCCACAGGGATGGTGAAGCAGTACTTC

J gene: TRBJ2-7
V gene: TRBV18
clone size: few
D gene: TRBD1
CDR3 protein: CASSPRGTGLYEQYF
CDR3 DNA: TGTGCCAGCTCACCACGTGGGACAGGGCTCTACGAGCAGTACTTC

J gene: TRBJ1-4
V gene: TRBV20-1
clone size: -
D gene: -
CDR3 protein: CSALRGVAEKLFF
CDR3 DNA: TGCAGTGCCCTACGGGGGGTTGCGGAAAAACTGTTTTTT

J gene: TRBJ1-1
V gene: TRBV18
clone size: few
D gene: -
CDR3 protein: CASSTDMNTEAFF
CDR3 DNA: TGTGCCAGCTCAACAGACATGAACACTGAAGCTTTCTTT

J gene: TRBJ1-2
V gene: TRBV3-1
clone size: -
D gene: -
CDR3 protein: CASSQGLERGYTF
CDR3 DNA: TGTGCCAGCAGCCAAGGATTAGAAAGGGGCTACACCTTC

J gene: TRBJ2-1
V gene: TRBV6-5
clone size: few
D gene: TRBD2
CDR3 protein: CASSYNGLAGGVNEQFF
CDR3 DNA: TGTGCCAGCAGTTACAATGGACTAGCGGGAGGTGTAAATGAGCAGTTCTTC

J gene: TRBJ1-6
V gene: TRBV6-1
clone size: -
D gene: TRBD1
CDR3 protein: CASSLPDRKNSPLHF
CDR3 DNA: TGTGCCAGCAGCCTCCCGGACAGGAAAAATTCACCCCTCCACTTT

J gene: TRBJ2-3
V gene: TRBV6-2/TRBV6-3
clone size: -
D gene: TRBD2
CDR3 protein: CASSPRPGLAGGMRRTDTQYF
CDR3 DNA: TGTGCCAGCAGCCCACGTCCGGGACTAGCGGGCGGGATGAGAAGGACAGATACGCAGTATTTT

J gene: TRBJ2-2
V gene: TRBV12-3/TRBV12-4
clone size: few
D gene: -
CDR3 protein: CASSPKKNTGELFF
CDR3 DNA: TGTGCCAGCAGTCCAAAAAAGAACACCGGGGAGCTGTTTTTT

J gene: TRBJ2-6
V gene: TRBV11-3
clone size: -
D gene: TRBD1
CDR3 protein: CASSWGTEDSGANVLTF
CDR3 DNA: TGTGCCAGCAGCTGGGGGACAGAGGACTCTGGGGCCAACGTCCTGACTTTC

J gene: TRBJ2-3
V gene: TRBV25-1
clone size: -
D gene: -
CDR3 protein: CASSGYTEAPDTQYF
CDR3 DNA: TGTGCCAGCAGTGGATACACTGAGGCCCCAGATACGCAGTATTTT

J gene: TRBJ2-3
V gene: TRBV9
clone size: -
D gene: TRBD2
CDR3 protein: CASSVQSGLAGLPDTQYF
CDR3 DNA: TGTGCCAGCAGCGTTCAGTCGGGACTAGCGGGATTGCCAGATACGCAGTATTTT

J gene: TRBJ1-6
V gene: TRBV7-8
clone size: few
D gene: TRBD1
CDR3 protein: CASYPGTANSPLHF
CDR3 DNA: TGTGCCAGCTACCCTGGGACAGCAAATTCACCCCTCCACTTT

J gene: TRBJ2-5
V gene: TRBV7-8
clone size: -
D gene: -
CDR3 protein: CASSLEGGIWTQYF
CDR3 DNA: TGTGCCAGCAGCTTAGAGGGGGGGATCTGGACCCAGTACTTC

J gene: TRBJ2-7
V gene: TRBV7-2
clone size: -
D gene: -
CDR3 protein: CASSRLTSYEQYF
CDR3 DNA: TGTGCCAGCAGCCGACTCACCAGCTACGAGCAGTACTTC

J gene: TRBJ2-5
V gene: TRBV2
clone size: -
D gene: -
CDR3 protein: CASRAGAGATQYF
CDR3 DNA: TGTGCCAGCAGGGCCGGGGCCGGAGCGACCCAGTACTTC

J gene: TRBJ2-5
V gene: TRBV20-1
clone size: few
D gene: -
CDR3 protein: CSARATGLAQYF
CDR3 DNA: TGCAGTGCTAGAGCCACCGGTTTGGCCCAGTACTTC

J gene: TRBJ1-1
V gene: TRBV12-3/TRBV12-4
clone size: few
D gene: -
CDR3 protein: CASSVGSEAFF
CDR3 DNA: TGTGCCAGCAGTGTGGGATCTGAAGCTTTCTTT

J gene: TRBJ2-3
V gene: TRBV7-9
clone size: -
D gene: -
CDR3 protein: CASSPRGDEGVDTQYF
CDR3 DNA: TGTGCCAGCAGCCCTAGGGGGGACGAAGGTGTAGATACGCAGTATTTT

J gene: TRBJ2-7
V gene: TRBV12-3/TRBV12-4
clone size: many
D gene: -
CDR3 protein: CASSLEDSYEQYF
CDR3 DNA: TGTGCCAGCAGTTTAGAAGACTCCTACGAGCAGTACTTC

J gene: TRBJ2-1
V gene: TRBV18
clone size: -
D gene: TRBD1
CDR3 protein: CASSPPYGTETYNEQFF
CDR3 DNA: TGTGCCAGCTCACCGCCCTACGGGACAGAAACTTACAATGAGCAGTTCTTC

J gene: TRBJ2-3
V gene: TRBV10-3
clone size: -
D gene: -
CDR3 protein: CAISAGYTQYF
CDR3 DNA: TGTGCCATCAGTGCAGGGTACACGCAGTATTTT

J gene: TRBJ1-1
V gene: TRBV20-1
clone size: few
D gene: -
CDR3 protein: CSAHGRTNTEAFF
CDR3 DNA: TGCAGTGCTCATGGACGGACCAACACTGAAGCTTTCTTT

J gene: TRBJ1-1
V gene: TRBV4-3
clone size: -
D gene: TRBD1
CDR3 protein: CASSRSQGGNTEAFF
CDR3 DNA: TGCGCCAGCAGCCGTTCGCAGGGGGGGAACACTGAAGCTTTCTTT

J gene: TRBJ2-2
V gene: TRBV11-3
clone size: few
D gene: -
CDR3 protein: CASSLSQNTGELFF
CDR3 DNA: TGTGCCAGCAGCTTATCTCAGAACACCGGGGAGCTGTTTTTT

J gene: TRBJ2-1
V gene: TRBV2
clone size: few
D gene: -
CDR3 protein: CASCRDSYNEQFF
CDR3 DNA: TGTGCCAGCTGCAGGGATTCCTACAATGAGCAGTTCTTC

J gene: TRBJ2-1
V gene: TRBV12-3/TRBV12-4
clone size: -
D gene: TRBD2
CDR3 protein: CASSLASGGNNEQFF
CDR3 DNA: TGTGCCAGCAGTTTAGCTAGCGGGGGAAACAATGAGCAGTTCTTC

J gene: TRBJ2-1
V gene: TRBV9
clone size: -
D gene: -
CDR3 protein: CASSPTGRGGPYNEQFF
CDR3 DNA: TGTGCCAGCAGCCCCACGGGTCGTGGCGGGCCCTACAATGAGCAGTTCTTC

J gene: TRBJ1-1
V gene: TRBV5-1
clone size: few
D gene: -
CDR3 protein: CASSLDGDVNTEAFF
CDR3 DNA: TGCGCCAGCAGCCTAGATGGGGACGTAAACACTGAAGCTTTCTTT

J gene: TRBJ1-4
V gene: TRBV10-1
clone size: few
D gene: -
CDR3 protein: CANSRGDGEKLFF
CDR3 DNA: TGCGCCAATTCCCGGGGGGACGGGGAAAAACTGTTTTTT

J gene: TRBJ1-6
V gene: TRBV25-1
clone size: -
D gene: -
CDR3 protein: CASSEAGAKSLHF
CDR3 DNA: TGTGCCAGCAGTGAGGCAGGGGCCAAATCCCTCCACTTT

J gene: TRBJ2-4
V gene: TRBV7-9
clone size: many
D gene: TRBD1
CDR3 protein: CASSPQGDIQYF
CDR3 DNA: TGTGCCAGCAGCCCACAGGGGGACATTCAGTACTTC

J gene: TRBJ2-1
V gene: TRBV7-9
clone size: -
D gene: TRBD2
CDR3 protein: CASSPLDRGGYNEQFF
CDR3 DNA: TGTGCCAGCAGCCCGCTCGATCGCGGGGGGTACAATGAGCAGTTCTTC

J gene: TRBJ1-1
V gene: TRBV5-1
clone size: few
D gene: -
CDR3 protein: CASRGPGRSEVNTEAFF
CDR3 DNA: TGCGCCAGCAGGGGGCCAGGGCGGTCAGAAGTGAACACTGAAGCTTTCTTT

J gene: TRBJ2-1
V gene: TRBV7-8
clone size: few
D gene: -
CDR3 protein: CASSLFGHEQFF
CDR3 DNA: TGTGCCAGCAGCTTATTTGGGCATGAGCAGTTCTTC

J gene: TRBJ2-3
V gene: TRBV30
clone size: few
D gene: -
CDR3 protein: CAWEPGADTQYF
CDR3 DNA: TGTGCCTGGGAGCCGGGTGCAGATACGCAGTATTTT

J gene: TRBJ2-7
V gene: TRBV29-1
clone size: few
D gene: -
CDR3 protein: CSVAGARFEQYF
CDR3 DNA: TGCAGCGTTGCAGGGGCACGTTTCGAGCAGTACTTC

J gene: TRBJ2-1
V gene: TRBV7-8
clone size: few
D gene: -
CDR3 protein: CASSLGQWGSSSYNEQFF
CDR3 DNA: TGTGCCAGCAGCTTAGGGCAGTGGGGCTCGAGCTCCTACAATGAGCAGTTCTTC

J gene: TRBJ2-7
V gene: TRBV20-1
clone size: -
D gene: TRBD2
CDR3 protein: CSARDPGTSGRPINEQYF
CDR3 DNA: TGCAGTGCTAGAGACCCGGGGACTAGCGGGAGGCCTATCAACGAGCAGTACTTC

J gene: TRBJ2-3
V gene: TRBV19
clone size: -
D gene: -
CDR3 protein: CASKRVAGTDTQYF
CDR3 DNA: TGTGCCAGCAAGAGGGTGGCGGGCACAGATACGCAGTATTTT